This is a list of T cell receptor beta chains from one sample in a study of neurological immune-mediated disorders. Each CDR3 protein is one row after TCRdb ran MiXCR on the 5' RACE reads. Seen here are tens of thousands of distinct CDR3 sequences, under 5% observed once, and the top ten hold 6.5% to 7.5%. Sequencing was done on a sample of PBMCs. These receptors came from a man aged 30 to 45 with multiple sclerosis. The CDR3 runs from the conserved cysteine through the conserved F or W. Fields, in order: V gene, CDR3 protein.

TRBV15 | CATRSYWFGPQETQYF
TRBV5-1 | CASSSGQGAYYGYTF
TRBV20-1 | CSARDTYRGLNTEAFF
TRBV5-1 | CASSPDGVSGNTIYF
TRBV5-8 | CASSSRHLNPYNSPLHF
TRBV7-3 | CASSSSSAYIGYTF
TRBV20-1 | CSARDQRDLGGYTF
TRBV7-6 | CASSSPNLTGDTEAFF
TRBV9 | CASSVGTENSPLNF
TRBV5-4 | CASSSRDREETQYF
TRBV5-1 | CASSPRDGYGYTF